These T cell receptor beta chains were read from a single sample in a study of yellow fever vaccine responses in identical twins. TCRdb reprocessed the RT-PCR reads with MiXCR, giving one entry per CDR3 protein. The sample consists of about 6,400 distinct CDR3 sequences, 84% of them appearing once. The material was T cells from blood (PBMCs), unsorted or a sorted subset (not recorded which), obtained before or after yellow fever vaccination (not recorded which). These TCRs come from a woman younger than 30 who received the yellow fever vaccine. Both conserved end residues are part of each CDR3. The D gene is left open where the match is weak. Clone size appears in some rows only: once, few, many, or a class for an expanded clone.

clone_size | cdr3_length | j_call | d_call | v_call | cdr3_aa | cdr3_nt
. | 12 | TRBJ1-4 | . | TRBV23-1 | CASSPPSEKLFF | TGCGCCAGCAGTCCGCCTAGTGAAAAACTGTTTTTT
. | 13 | TRBJ2-7 | . | TRBV15 | CATATGPAYEQYF | TGTGCCACCGCGACGGGACCGGCCTACGAGCAGTACTTC
. | 15 | TRBJ2-3 | TRBD1 | TRBV6-5 | CASSLGQGDTDTQYF | TGTGCCAGCAGTTTAGGACAGGGGGACACAGATACGCAGTATTTT
. | 11 | TRBJ1-1 | . | TRBV28 | CASNRYTEAFF | TGTGCCAGCAATCGTTACACTGAAGCTTTCTTT
. | 13 | TRBJ1-2 | . | TRBV5-4 | CASSLGHDYGYTF | TGTGCCAGCAGCTTGGGACACGACTATGGCTACACCTTC
. | 15 | TRBJ1-1 | TRBD1 | TRBV12-3/TRBV12-4 | CASNDYRGLNTEAFF | TGTGCCAGCAACGATTACAGGGGGCTGAACACTGAAGCTTTCTTT
few | 13 | TRBJ1-1 | . | TRBV19 | CASSIGSATEAFF | TGTGCCAGTAGTATAGGGTCAGCCACTGAAGCTTTCTTT
. | 15 | TRBJ2-3 | . | TRBV11-2 | CASSLGGNPTDTQYF | TGTGCCAGCAGCTTAGGAGGGAACCCCACAGATACGCAGTATTTT
. | 14 | TRBJ2-1 | . | TRBV14 | CASSHWDTNNEQFF | TGTGCCAGCAGCCATTGGGACACTAACAATGAGCAGTTCTTC
. | 15 | TRBJ2-1 | . | TRBV11-1 | CASSLAGSSYNEQFF | TGTGCCAGCAGCTTAGCTGGCAGTTCCTACAATGAGCAGTTCTTC
. | 15 | TRBJ1-1 | . | TRBV27 | CASSSAGWLDTEAFF | TGTGCCAGCAGTTCGGCAGGGTGGTTAGACACTGAAGCTTTCTTT
. | 14 | TRBJ2-1 | . | TRBV4-1 | CASSQGSRDNEQFF | TGCGCCAGCAGCCAAGGTTCAAGGGATAATGAGCAGTTCTTC
. | 10 | TRBJ2-1 | . | TRBV29-1 | CSVGLPEQFF | TGCAGCGTTGGACTGCCTGAGCAGTTCTTC
. | 14 | TRBJ2-7 | TRBD2 | TRBV29-1 | CSVESSGRSYKQYF | TGCAGCGTTGAATCTAGCGGCCGATCCTACAAGCAGTACTTC
. | 12 | TRBJ1-1 | . | TRBV12-3/TRBV12-4 | CASSLAYTEAFF | TGTGCCAGCAGTCTCGCTTACACTGAAGCTTTCTTT
. | 15 | TRBJ2-7 | . | TRBV4-1 | CASSLILFDPYEQYF | TGCGCCAGCAGCCTAATACTTTTCGACCCTTACGAGCAGTACTTC
. | 15 | TRBJ2-3 | . | TRBV13 | CASSPEVGGTDTQYF | TGTGCCAGCAGCCCCGAGGTGGGGGGCACAGATACGCAGTATTTT
. | 16 | TRBJ2-1 | . | TRBV29-1 | CSVEDHQRRGGDEQFF | TGCAGCGTTGAAGATCACCAGCGGAGGGGGGGGGATGAGCAGTTCTTC
. | 15 | TRBJ1-4 | . | TRBV7-2 | CASSPEVGSGEKLFF | TGTGCCAGCAGCCCCGAGGTGGGGTCGGGTGAAAAACTGTTTTTT
. | 17 | TRBJ2-1 | TRBD2 | TRBV10-1 | CASSESWTSASYNEQFF | TGCGCCAGCAGTGAGTCCTGGACTAGCGCCTCCTACAATGAGCAGTTCTTC
. | 16 | TRBJ2-1 | TRBD2 | TRBV5-6 | CASSLRTSGTYNEQFF | TGTGCCAGCAGCCTACGGACTAGCGGGACTTACAATGAGCAGTTCTTC
. | 15 | TRBJ2-2 | TRBD2 | TRBV20-1 | CSARGFGGDTGELFF | TGCAGTGCTAGAGGGTTCGGGGGGGACACCGGGGAGCTGTTTTTT
. | 16 | TRBJ1-3 | . | TRBV9 | CASSVAADISGNTIYF | TGTGCCAGCAGCGTAGCCGCAGACATCTCTGGAAACACCATATATTTT
. | 14 | TRBJ1-1 | TRBD1 | TRBV11-1 | CASSPPTGHPEAFF | TGTGCCAGCAGCCCCCCGACAGGGCATCCAGAAGCTTTCTTT
. | 13 | TRBJ2-7 | . | TRBV10-3 | CAISESGEGEQYF | TGTGCCATCAGTGAGTCAGGGGAAGGGGAGCAGTACTTC